The rows below give T cell receptor beta chains drawn from one sample of a study of T cell clones after liver transplantation. Only in-frame clones appear in the TCRdb table, and some are missing; sequencing was by immunoSEQ multiplex PCR. This sample has tens of thousands of clones; over 85% occur once, and the top ten carry less than 3.5%. The sequencing used CD4+ T cells from blood, collected before liver transplant. The receptors here all came from a human donor who received a liver transplant. Each CDR3 is given with its conserved first and last residue. D genes are given only for firm matches.

v_gene	d_gene	len	j_gene	CDR3aa
TRBV27	.	15	TRBJ1-2	CASSLRPQNNYGYTF
TRBV19	TRBD1	13	TRBJ2-1	CASTVTGNNEQFF
TRBV7-9	.	15	TRBJ2-5	CASSQGQRREETQYF
TRBV11-2	.	15	TRBJ2-7	CASSLEVTPSYEQYF
TRBV15	.	13	TRBJ1-5	CATSRAGWQPQHF
TRBV28	TRBD1	14	TRBJ1-1	CASSLTGVWTEAFF
TRBV2	.	12	TRBJ2-3	CASRLVTDTQYF
TRBV5-1	.	14	TRBJ1-1	CASSPHRWDTEAFF
TRBV7-2	.	15	TRBJ1-4	CASKPDSSTNEKLFF
TRBV5-1	.	14	TRBJ2-5	CASSLGTDQETQYF
TRBV5-1	TRBD1	13	TRBJ1-1	CASSGTVNTEAFF
TRBV7-2	.	14	TRBJ2-2	CASSLGQISGELFF
TRBV5-4	.	14	TRBJ1-1	CASSLQQVLGSAFF
TRBV7-2	.	14	TRBJ2-4	CASSLSTGSNIQYF
TRBV6-4	TRBD1	16	TRBJ1-2	CASPPGNRGTPNGYTF
TRBV18	TRBD1	16	TRBJ2-3	CASSATGTGRTDTQYF
TRBV10-3	.	15	TRBJ1-1	CAISESAGSDTEAFF
TRBV11-2	.	15	TRBJ1-2	CASSPRGGLGYGYTF
TRBV27	.	14	TRBJ1-2	CASSTSGPSVGYTF
TRBV7-2	.	14	TRBJ1-4	CASSPSATNEKLFF